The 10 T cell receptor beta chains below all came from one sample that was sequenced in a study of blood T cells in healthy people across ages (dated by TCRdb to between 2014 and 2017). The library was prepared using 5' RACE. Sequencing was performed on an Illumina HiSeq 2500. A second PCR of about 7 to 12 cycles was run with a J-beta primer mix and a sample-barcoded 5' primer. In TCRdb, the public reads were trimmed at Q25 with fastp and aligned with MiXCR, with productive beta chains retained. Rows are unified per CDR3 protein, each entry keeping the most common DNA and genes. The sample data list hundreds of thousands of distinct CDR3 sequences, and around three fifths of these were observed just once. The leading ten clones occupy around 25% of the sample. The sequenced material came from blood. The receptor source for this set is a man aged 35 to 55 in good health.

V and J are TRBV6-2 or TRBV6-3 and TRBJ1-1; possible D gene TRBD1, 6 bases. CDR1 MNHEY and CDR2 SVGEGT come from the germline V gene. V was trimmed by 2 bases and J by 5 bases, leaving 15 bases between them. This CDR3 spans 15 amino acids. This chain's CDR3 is CASSYAQGLGTEAFF. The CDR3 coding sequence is TGTGCCAGCAGTTACGCCCAGGGGCTGGGGACTGAAGCTTTCTTT.

The CDR3 here is CASRQTGAGDTQYF. CDR3 sequence (DNA): TGCGCCAGCAGACAGACAGGGGCGGGAGATACGCAGTATTTT. This chain connects TRBV5-1 to TRBJ2-3; 8 positions agree with TRBD1. V trimming: 5 bases; J trimming: 5 bases; junction bases outside the gene matches: 7. Germline V gene lookup returns CDR1 SGHRS and CDR2 YFSETQ. CDR3 length: 14 residues.

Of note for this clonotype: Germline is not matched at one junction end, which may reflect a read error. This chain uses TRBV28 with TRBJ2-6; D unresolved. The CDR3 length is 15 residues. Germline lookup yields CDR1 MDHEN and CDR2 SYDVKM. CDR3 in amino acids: CANSPPEVGANVLTF. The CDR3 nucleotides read TGTGCCAACAGTCCCCCCGAGGTTGGGGCCAACGTCCTGACTTTC.

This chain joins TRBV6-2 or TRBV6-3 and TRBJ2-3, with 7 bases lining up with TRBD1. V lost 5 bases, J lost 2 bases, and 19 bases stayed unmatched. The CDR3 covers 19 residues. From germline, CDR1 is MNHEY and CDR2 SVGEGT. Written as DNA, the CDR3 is TGTGCCAGCAGTACCGGGACAGAAACTCCTACCGATATCACAGATACGCAGTATTTT. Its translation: CASSTGTETPTDITDTQYF.

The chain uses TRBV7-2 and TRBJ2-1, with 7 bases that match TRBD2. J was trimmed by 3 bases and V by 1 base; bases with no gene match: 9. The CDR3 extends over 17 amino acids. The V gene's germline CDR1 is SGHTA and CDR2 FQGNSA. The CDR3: CASSLVAASGLYNEQFF. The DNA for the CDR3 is TGTGCCAGCAGCTTAGTAGCGGCTAGCGGACTCTACAATGAGCAGTTCTTC. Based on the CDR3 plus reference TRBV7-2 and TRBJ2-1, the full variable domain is GAGVSQSPSNKVTEKGKDVELRCDPISGHTALYWYRQSLGQGLEFLIYFQGNSAPDKSGLPSDRFSAERTGGSVSTLTIQRTQQEDSAVYLCASSLVAASGLYNEQFFGPGTRLTVL.

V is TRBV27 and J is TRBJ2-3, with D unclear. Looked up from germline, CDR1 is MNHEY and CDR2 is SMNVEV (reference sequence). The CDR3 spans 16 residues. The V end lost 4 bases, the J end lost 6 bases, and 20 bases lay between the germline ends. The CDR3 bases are TGTGCCAGCAGTTCTTATGGACGGACGACACAGGATACGCAGTATTTT. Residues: CASSSYGRTTQDTQYF.

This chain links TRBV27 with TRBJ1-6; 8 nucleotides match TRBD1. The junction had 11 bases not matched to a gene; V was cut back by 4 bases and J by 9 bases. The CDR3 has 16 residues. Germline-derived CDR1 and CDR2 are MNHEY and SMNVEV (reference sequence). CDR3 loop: CASSSTGGSPISPLHF. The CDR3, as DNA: TGTGCCAGCAGTTCAACAGGGGGATCTCCCATTTCACCCCTCCACTTT.

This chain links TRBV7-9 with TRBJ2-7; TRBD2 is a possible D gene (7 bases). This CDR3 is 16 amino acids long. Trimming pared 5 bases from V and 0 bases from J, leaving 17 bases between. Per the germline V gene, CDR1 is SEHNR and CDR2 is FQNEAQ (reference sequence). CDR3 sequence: CASSLPRGGSSYEQYF. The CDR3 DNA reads TGTGCCAGCAGCCTTCCTAGGGGGGGTAGCTCCTACGAGCAGTACTTC. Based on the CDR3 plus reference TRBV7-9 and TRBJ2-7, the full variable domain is DTGVSQNPRHKITKRGQNVTFRCDPISEHNRLYWYRQTLGQGPEFLTYFQNEAQLEKSRLLSDRFSAERPKGSFSTLEIQRTEQGDSAMYLCASSLPRGGSSYEQYFGPGTRLTVT.

DNA of the CDR3: TGTGCCAGCAGCGCCGGACTAGCTGCGAACACCGGGGAGCTGTTTTTT. Translation gives CASSAGLAANTGELFF. The chain carries TRBV9 and TRBJ2-2, with TRBD2 matching over 8 bases. J lost 0 bases, V lost 3 bases, and 4 bases had no gene match. CDR3 length: 16 residues. Germline V gene data show CDR1 as SGDLS and CDR2 as YYNGEE.

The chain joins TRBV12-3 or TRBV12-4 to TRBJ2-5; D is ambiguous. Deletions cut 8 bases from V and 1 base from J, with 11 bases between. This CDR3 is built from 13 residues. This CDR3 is CASRADLQETQYF. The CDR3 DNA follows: TGTGCCAGCCGTGCGGACCTCCAAGAGACCCAGTACTTC.